This section outlines one T cell receptor beta chain sequence together with its context. Profiled with immunoSEQ multiplex PCR; TCRdb holds only in-frame clones, not every one. The table lists 280,000 or so clones, about 85% of them singletons, with 13% in the top ten. Germline values: CDR1 MNHEY, CDR2 SVGEGT. The CDR3 consists of 15 residues. The ends were cut back, 6 bases at V and 4 bases at J, with 17 bases in the middle. This sample is part of a study of blood T cell repertoires in COVID-19. Across the study: From T cells, B-cell-depleted T cells, or PBMCs came the material, which was cDNA or gDNA.

The V and J genes are TRBV6-2 or TRBV6-3 and TRBJ2-3; D may be TRBD1 (6 bases). Material: peripheral blood. This TCR was recovered from a human donor in a cohort sampled during active COVID-19. In nucleotides, the CDR3 is TGTGCCAGCAGCCAAACAGGGAGCCTCCCAGATACGCAGTATTTT. Protein: CASSQTGSLPDTQYF.